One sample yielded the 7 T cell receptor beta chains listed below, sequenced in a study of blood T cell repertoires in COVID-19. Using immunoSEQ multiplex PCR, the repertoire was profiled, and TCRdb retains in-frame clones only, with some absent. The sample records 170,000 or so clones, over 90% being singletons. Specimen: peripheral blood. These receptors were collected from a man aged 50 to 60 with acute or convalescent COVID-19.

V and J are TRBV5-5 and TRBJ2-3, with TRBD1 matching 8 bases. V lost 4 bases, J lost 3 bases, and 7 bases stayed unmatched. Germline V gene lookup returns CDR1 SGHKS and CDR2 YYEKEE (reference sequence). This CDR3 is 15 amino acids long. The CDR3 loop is CASSRGTGRTDTQYF. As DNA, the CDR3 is TGTGCCAGCAGCCGTGGGACAGGAAGGACAGATACGCAGTATTTT.

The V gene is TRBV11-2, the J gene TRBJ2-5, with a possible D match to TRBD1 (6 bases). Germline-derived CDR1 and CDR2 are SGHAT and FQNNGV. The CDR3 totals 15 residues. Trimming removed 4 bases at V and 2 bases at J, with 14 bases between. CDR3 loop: CASSSSGQMQETQYF. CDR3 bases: TGTGCCAGCAGCTCATCCGGACAGATGCAAGAGACCCAGTACTTC.

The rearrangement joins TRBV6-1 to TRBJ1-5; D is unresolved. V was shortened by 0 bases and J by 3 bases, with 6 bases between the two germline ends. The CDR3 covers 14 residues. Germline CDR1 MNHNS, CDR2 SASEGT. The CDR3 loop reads CASSEASYNQPQHF. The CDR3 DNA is TGTGCCAGCAGTGAAGCGTCCTACAATCAGCCCCAGCATTTT.

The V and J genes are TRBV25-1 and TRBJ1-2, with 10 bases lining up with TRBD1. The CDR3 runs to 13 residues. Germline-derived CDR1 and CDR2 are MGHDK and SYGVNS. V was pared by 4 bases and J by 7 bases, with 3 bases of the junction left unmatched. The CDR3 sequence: CASSGDRGGGYTF. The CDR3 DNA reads TGTGCCAGCAGTGGGGACAGGGGTGGTGGCTACACCTTC.

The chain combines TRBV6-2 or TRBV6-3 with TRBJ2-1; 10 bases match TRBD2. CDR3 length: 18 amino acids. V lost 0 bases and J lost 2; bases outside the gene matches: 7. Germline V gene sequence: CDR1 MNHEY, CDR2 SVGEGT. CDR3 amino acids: CASSYSLAGAPPYNEQFF. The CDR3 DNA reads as TGTGCCAGCAGTTACTCGCTAGCGGGGGCCCCTCCCTACAATGAGCAGTTCTTC.

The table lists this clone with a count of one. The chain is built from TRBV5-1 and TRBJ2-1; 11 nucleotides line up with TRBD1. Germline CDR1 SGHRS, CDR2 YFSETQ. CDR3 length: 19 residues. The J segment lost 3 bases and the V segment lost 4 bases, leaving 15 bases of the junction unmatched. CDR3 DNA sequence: TGCGCCAGCAGCAGAGGTGCGGACAGGGGGCGTTTCGGCTACAATGAGCAGTTCTTC. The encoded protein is CASSRGADRGRFGYNEQFF.

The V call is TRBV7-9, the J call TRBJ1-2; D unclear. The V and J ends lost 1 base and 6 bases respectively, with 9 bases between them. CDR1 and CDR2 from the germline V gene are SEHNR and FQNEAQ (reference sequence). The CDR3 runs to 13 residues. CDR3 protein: CASSLVWRDGYTF. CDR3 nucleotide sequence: TGTGCCAGCAGCTTAGTCTGGAGAGATGGCTACACCTTC.